This T cell receptor beta chain is from a study of molecular identifiers for immune sequencing clone quantification. Study conclusions and caveats: In naive cells, clones above 20 RNA copies held under 1% of molecules, whereas in effector cells they held over 98%.

For bulk TCR libraries, previously described methods and listed TCR primers were used. Each CDR3 protein is one row after TCRdb ran MiXCR on the PCR reads. The sample lists 550,000 to 750,000 distinct CDR3 sequences, roughly 21% occurring once. This clonotype was counted many times. Its antigen is still unknown. The V and J ends lost 4 bases and 5 bases respectively, with 15 bases between them. This CDR3 region has 14 residues. Germline values: CDR1 SGHRS, CDR2 YFSETQ. Using a CD8+CD4-CCR7+CD45RA+ phenotype, naive CD8 T cells were sorted. The sequence was collected from a human donor in good health. Some libraries in this study had Jurkat cell RNA spiked in. The chain uses TRBV5-1 and TRBJ2-5; a possible D gene is TRBD2 (6 bases). Sequenced material: naive CD8+ T cells from blood, with Jurkat cell RNA spiked in. This sample's subset: FACS-sorted CD8+CD4-CCR7+CD45RA+ naive T cells. CDR3 residues: CASSRTTLSETQYF. DNA for the CDR3: TGCGCCAGCAGCAGGACTACCCTCTCGGAGACCCAGTACTTC.